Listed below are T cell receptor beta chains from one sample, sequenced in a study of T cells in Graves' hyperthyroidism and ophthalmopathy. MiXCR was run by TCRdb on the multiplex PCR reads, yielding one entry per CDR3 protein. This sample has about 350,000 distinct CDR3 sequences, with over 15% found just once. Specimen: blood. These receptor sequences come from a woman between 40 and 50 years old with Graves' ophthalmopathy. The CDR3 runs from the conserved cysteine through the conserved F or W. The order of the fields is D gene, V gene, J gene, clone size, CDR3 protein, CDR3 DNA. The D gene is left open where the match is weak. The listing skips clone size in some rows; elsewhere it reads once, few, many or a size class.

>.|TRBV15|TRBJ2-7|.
CATSRERGFEQYF
TGTGCCACCAGCAGAGAGAGGGGTTTCGAGCAGTACTTC
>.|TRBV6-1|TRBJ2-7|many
CASSEFDEQYF
TGTGCCAGCAGTGAATTTGACGAGCAGTACTTC
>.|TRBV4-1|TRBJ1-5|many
CASSPKTGFNQPQHF
TGCGCCAGCAGCCCGAAAACAGGGTTCAATCAGCCCCAGCATTTT
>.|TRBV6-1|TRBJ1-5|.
CASSLFLHQPQRF
TGTGCCAGCAGTCTCTTTTTACATCAGCCCCAGCGTTTT
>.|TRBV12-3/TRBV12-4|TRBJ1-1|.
CASSRGMTAFF
TGTGCCAGCAGTCGGGGGATGACAGCTTTCTTT
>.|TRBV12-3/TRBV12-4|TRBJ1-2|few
CASSFDITGYTF
TGTGCCAGCAGTTTCGACATTACCGGCTACACCTTC
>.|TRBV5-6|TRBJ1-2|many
CASSLVEFNYGYTF
TGTGCCAGCAGCCTCGTAGAATTTAACTATGGCTACACCTTC
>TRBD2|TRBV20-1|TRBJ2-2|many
CSAASGRAGTGELFF
TGCAGTGCTGCTAGCGGGAGGGCCGGAACCGGGGAGCTGTTTTTT
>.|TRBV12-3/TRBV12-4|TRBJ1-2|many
CASSLPGVYTF
TGTGCCAGCAGTTTACCCGGGGTCTACACCTTC
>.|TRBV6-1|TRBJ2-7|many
CASSEAAPWGAAAYEQYF
TGTGCCAGCAGTGAAGCGGCTCCCTGGGGAGCGGCAGCCTACGAGCAGTACTTC
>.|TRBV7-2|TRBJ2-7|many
CASSLDWGREQYF
TGTGCCAGCAGCTTAGATTGGGGTCGCGAGCAGTACTTC
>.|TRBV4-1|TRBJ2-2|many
CASSQGRGGTGELFF
TGCGCCAGCAGCCAAGGCAGGGGTGGCACCGGGGAGCTGTTTTTT
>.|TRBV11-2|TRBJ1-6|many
CASSLEYNSPLHF
TGTGCCAGCAGCTTAGAGTATAATTCACCCCTCCACTTT
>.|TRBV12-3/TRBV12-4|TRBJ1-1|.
CASGYSLTEAFF
TGTGCCAGCGGTTATTCTCTCACTGAAGCTTTCTTT
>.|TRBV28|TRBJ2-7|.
CASSLPTDYEQYF
TGTGCCAGCAGTCTCCCGACCGACTACGAGCAGTACTTC
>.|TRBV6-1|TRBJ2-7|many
CASRSLRGESPYEQYF
TGTGCCAGCAGGAGCCTCCGGGGAGAATCGCCCTACGAGCAGTACTTC
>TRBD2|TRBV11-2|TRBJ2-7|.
CASSLVAGALYEQYF
TGTGCCAGCAGCTTAGTAGCGGGAGCTCTTTACGAGCAGTACTTC
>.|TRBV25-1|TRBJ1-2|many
CASSEYDGIYGYTF
TGTGCCAGCAGTGAATATGACGGAATCTATGGCTACACCTTC
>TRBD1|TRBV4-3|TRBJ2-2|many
CASRRAGQGIKNTGELFF
TGCGCCAGCAGACGCGCCGGACAGGGAATTAAGAACACCGGGGAGCTGTTTTTT
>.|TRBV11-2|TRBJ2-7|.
CASSLWDDYEQYF
TGTGCCAGCAGTTTATGGGATGACTACGAGCAGTACTTC
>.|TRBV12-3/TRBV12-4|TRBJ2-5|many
CASSFNQETQYF
TGTGCCAGCAGTTTTAACCAAGAGACCCAGTACTTC
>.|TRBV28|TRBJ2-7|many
CASSLRSFSEQYF
TGTGCCAGCAGCCTCCGGAGTTTCAGCGAGCAGTACTTC
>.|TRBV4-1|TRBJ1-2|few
CASSQGSVLTSMGYTF
TGCGCCAGCAGCCAAGGCAGCGTATTAACCTCTATGGGCTACACCTTC
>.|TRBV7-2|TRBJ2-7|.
CASSFGTSYKQYF
TGTGCCAGCAGCTTTGGCACCTCCTACAAGCAGTACTTC
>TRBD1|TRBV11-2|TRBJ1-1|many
CASSKNRGNTEAFF
TGTGCCAGCAGCAAAAACAGGGGAAACACTGAAGCTTTCTTT
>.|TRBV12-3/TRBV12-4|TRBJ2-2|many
CASSFGQYTGELFF
TGTGCCAGCAGTTTCGGACAGTATACCGGGGAGCTGTTTTTT
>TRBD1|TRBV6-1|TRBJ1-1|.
CASSRPGQPNTEAFF
TGTGCCAGCAGTAGACCGGGACAGCCGAACACTGAAGCTTTCTTT
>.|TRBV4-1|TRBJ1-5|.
CASSQGVSNQPQHF
TGCGCCAGCAGCCAAGGGGTCAGCAATCAGCCCCAGCATTTT
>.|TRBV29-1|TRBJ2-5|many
CSVEGPDRETQYF
TGCAGCGTTGAAGGTCCAGATAGAGAGACCCAGTACTTC
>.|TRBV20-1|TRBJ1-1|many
CSARGGGSPKSTEAFF
TGCAGTGCTAGAGGGGGAGGTTCACCTAAAAGCACTGAAGCTTTCTTT
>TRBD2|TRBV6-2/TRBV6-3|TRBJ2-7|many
CASSYGSLAGLTYEQYF
TGTGCCAGCAGTTATGGGTCACTAGCGGGCCTAACCTACGAGCAGTACTTC
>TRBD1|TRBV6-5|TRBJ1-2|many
CASSYQGAGGYTF
TGTGCCAGCAGTTACCAGGGGGCGGGAGGCTACACCTTC
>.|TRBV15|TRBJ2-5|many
CATKGRKQETQYF
TGTGCCACTAAGGGACGGAAACAAGAGACCCAGTACTTC
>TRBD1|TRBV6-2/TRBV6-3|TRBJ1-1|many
CASRIDRDVMNTEAFF
TGTGCCAGCAGAATCGACAGGGATGTGATGAACACTGAAGCTTTCTTT
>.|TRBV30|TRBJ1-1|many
CARAHPWAVHNTEAFF
TGTGCCCGTGCCCATCCTTGGGCAGTCCATAACACTGAAGCTTTCTTT
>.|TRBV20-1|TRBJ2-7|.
CSARAGQGIPYEQYF
TGCAGTGCTAGAGCCGGGCAGGGAATCCCCTACGAGCAGTACTTC
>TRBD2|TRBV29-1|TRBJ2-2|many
CSVGLAGAAGELFF
TGCAGCGTTGGCCTAGCGGGAGCGGCCGGGGAGCTGTTTTTT
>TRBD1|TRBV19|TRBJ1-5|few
CASRQGERGFQPQHF
TGTGCCAGCAGGCAGGGGGAAAGGGGATTTCAGCCCCAGCATTTT
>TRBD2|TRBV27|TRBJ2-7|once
CASSLSGLFDEQYF
TGTGCCAGCAGTTTATCGGGACTATTTGACGAGCAGTACTTC
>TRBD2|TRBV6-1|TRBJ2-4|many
CASRGGFVQYF
TGTGCCTCACGGGGGGGGTTCGTTCAGTACTTC
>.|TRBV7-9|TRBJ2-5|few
CASSLTAAYQETQYF
TGTGCCAGCAGCTTAACAGCCGCGTACCAAGAGACCCAGTACTTC
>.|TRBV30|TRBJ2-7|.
CAWSVLGGEQYF
TGTGCCTGGAGTGTACTGGGAGGCGAGCAGTACTTC
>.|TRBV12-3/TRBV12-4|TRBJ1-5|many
CASSTGAPGNQPQHF
TGTGCCAGCAGCACGGGAGCGCCTGGCAATCAGCCCCAGCATTTT